This T cell receptor (beta chain) stems from a study of blood T cell repertoires in COVID-19. About the study: Acute-phase and convalescent COVID-19 samples originated in the United States, Italy and Spain. Nucleic acid was either cDNA or gDNA, and it came from T cells, B-cell-depleted T cells, or PBMCs.

CDR3 length: 17 residues. J was trimmed by 4 bases and V by 3 bases; bases with no gene match: 7. Germline CDR1 reads SGHRS; CDR2 reads YFSETQ. Original processing notes: Reference gene primer amplification gave estimated nucleated cell counts. TCRdb's table, derived via immunoSEQ multiplex PCR, lists solely in-frame clones and lacks some. Clone size and the V and J calls come from that table; the DNA yielded D and trimming. The repertoire consists of about 210,000 clones, with about 83% occurring once and the leading ten covering 8% to 10%. This TCR derives from a woman aged 50 to 60 with acute or convalescent COVID-19. This rearrangement joins TRBV5-1 to TRBJ2-1; 13 bases align to TRBD2. The specimen sequenced was peripheral blood. In DNA form, the CDR3 reads TGCGCCAGCAGCTACGCCGGACTAGCGGGGGTTTACAATGAGCAGTTCTTC. This sequence encodes CASSYAGLAGVYNEQFF.